This record covers a single TCR beta chain. This sample is part of a study of T cell responses to AZD1222 COVID-19 vaccine. The V gene's germline CDR1 is LNHDA and CDR2 SQIVND (reference sequence). CDR3 length: 14 residues. Trimming left V 4 bases short and J 4 bases short, with 11 bases between. TCRdb keeps only in-frame clones here, not all; method: immunoSEQ multiplex PCR. The table shows approximately 180,000 clones, with just under 95% occurring only once. This clonotype originated in an adult who received the MenACWY meningococcal vaccine as a control. J is TRBJ2-1 and V is TRBV19, with D possibly matching TRBD2 (5 bases). This sample comprised peripheral blood, obtained 28 days after the second dose of the MenACWY control vaccine. The CDR3 region is CASSTREIYNEQFF. The CDR3 DNA reads as TGTGCCAGTAGTACCCGGGAAATATACAATGAGCAGTTCTTC.